The 25 T cell receptor beta chains reported below all come from one sample, sequenced in a study of blood T cell repertoires in COVID-19. Some clones are missing from TCRdb's copy, which holds only in-frame ones; the method was immunoSEQ multiplex PCR. The sample contains 210,000 or so clones, roughly nine tenths of which appear only once. The sequenced sample was peripheral blood. The receptors originated from a woman between 45 and 60 years old with acute or convalescent COVID-19.

In DNA, the CDR3 is TGCGCCAGCAGCCAAGCTCCCTCGGTCGGCGGGGAGCTGTTTTTT. Protein product: CASSQAPSVGGELFF. The J gene is TRBJ2-2, the V gene TRBV4-1; D call uncertain. From germline, CDR1 is MGHRA and CDR2 YSYEKL. The V end lost 1 base, the J end lost 7 bases, and 13 bases lay between the germline ends. The CDR3 loop spans 15 amino acids.

This clone appeared a single time. The J gene is TRBJ1-1, the V gene TRBV7-2; 7 bases align to TRBD1. CDR1 SGHTA and CDR2 FQGNSA come from the germline V gene. The CDR3 spans 14 residues. Trimming removed 6 bases from V and 1 base from J; junction bases left unmatched: 5. CDR3 DNA: TGTGCCAGCAGAAGAGGACAGGAGAACACTGAAGCTTTCTTT. Translation: CASRRGQENTEAFF.

This sequence joins TRBV27 and TRBJ1-1; D gene ambiguous. This CDR3 has 15 residues. Trimming stripped 5 bases from V and 1 base from J, with 14 bases between. Germline values: CDR1 MNHEY, CDR2 SMNVEV (reference sequence). In DNA form, the CDR3 reads TGTGCCAGCAGTCCTCTTTTAGGAGGGAACACTGAAGCTTTCTTT. Translating gives CASSPLLGGNTEAFF.

The CDR3 sequence is CASRNGGSPNPYEQYF. CDR3 DNA sequence: TGTGCCAGCAGGAACGGAGGGAGCCCCAATCCCTACGAGCAGTACTTC. The chain uses TRBV27 and TRBJ2-7, with D possibly matching TRBD2 (6 bases). V gave up 6 bases and J gave up 2 bases, with 20 bases separating them. Germline CDR1 MNHEY, CDR2 SMNVEV (reference sequence). This CDR3 is 16 amino acids long.

This chain links TRBV6-5 with TRBJ1-2; 7 bases agree with TRBD1. J gave up 6 bases and V 5 bases, and 3 bases lay outside the gene matches. Germline CDR1 and CDR2: MNHEY and SVGAGI. This CDR3 has 12 residues. The CDR3 bases are TGTGCCAGCAGTCAGACAGGGAATGGCTACACCTTC. The encoded protein is CASSQTGNGYTF.

The chain has TRBV3-1 (or the pseudogene TRBV3-2) and TRBJ1-2; a weak D match, TRBD1 (6 bases). Germline lookup yields CDR1 LGHDT and CDR2 YNNKEL (reference sequence). The CDR3 spans 14 residues. The germline V and J ends were trimmed by 0 bases and 7 bases, with 12 bases remaining between them. The CDR3 DNA is TGTGCCAGCAGCCAAGATACAGGGTCGCTTGGCTACACCTTC. It translates to CASSQDTGSLGYTF.

The chain joins TRBV3-1 (or the pseudogene TRBV3-2) to TRBJ2-7; no firm D call. CDR3 length: 12 amino acids. Trimming left V 0 bases short and J 6 bases short, with 6 bases between. In germline, CDR1 is LGHDT, CDR2 YNNKEL (reference sequence). CDR3 amino acids: CASSQDTGEQYF. DNA of the CDR3: TGTGCCAGCAGCCAAGATACTGGCGAGCAGTACTTC.

This clone was seen only once. J is TRBJ1-1 and V is TRBV29-1; no clear D gene. Per germline, CDR1 SQVTM and CDR2 ANQGSEA. V lost 4 bases and J lost 6, with 15 bases in between. CDR3 size: 13 residues. Here the CDR3 DNA reads TGCAGCGTTGGTGGTACGAGGCATCCTGAAGCTTTCTTT. As protein: CSVGGTRHPEAFF. Complete variable domain (other parts from reference TRBV29-1 and TRBJ1-1): SAVISQKPSRDICQRGTSLTIQCQVDSQVTMMFWYRQQPGQSLTLIATANQGSEATYESGFVIDKFPISRPNLTFSTLTVSNMSPEDSSIYLCSVGGTRHPEAFFGQGTRLTVV.

The V call is TRBV15, the J call TRBJ2-1; 9 positions agree with TRBD2. Trimming removed 7 bases from V and 6 bases from J; junction bases left unmatched: 13. The CDR3 spans 16 residues. Looked up from germline, CDR1 is LNHNV and CDR2 is YYDKDF (reference sequence). Written as DNA, the CDR3 is TGTGCCACCAACAGTAGAGCGGGAGGCCCTAGCAATGAGCAGTTCTTC. Amino acid sequence: CATNSRAGGPSNEQFF. Full variable domain (outside the CDR3, taken from reference TRBV15 and TRBJ2-1): DAMVIQNPRYQVTQFGKPVTLSCSQTLNHNVMYWYQQKSSQAPKLLFHYYDKDFNNEADTPDNFQSRRPNTSFCFLDIRSPGLGDTAMYLCATNSRAGGPSNEQFFGPGTRLTVL.

The CDR3 coding sequence is TGTGCCAGCAGCCTACTAGCGGGGGGGACCTACAATGAGCAGTTCTTC. This gives the protein CASSLLAGGTYNEQFF. The rearrangement joins TRBV11-2 to TRBJ2-1; TRBD2 agrees at 13 bases. Germline CDR1 and CDR2: SGHAT and FQNNGV. This CDR3 comprises 16 residues. Trimming at V came to 5 bases and at J to 2 bases, leaving 3 bases not matched to a gene.

The rearrangement uses TRBV3-1 (or the pseudogene TRBV3-2) and TRBJ2-1, with 8 bases fitting TRBD1. The germline CDR1 and CDR2 sequences are LGHDT and YNNKEL (reference sequence). J lost 4 bases, V lost 4 bases, and 6 bases had no gene match. The CDR3 totals 15 residues. The DNA of the CDR3 is TGTGCCAGCAGCCTTGGACAGGGCTCTTACAATGAGCAGTTCTTC. Residues: CASSLGQGSYNEQFF.

The V gene is TRBV6-5, the J gene TRBJ1-3; 8 bases are a match to TRBD1. The V gene's germline CDR1 is MNHEY and CDR2 SVGAGI. V lost 6 bases, J lost 2 bases, and 6 bases stayed unmatched. This CDR3 is built from 15 residues. The CDR3: CASRLDRGPGNTIYF. In DNA, the CDR3 is TGTGCCAGCAGATTAGACAGGGGCCCTGGAAACACCATATATTTT.

This clone occurred a few times. This chain uses TRBV3-1 (or the pseudogene TRBV3-2) with TRBJ2-7; 9 bases align to TRBD2. CDR3 length: 14 residues. From germline, CDR1 is LGHDT and CDR2 YNNKEL (reference sequence). After removal of 4 bases from V and 5 bases from J, the junction contained 6 bases not matched to a gene. Here the CDR3 reads CASSLSGRIHEQYF. Written as DNA, the CDR3 is TGTGCCAGCAGCCTAAGCGGGAGGATCCACGAGCAGTACTTC.

The chain recombines TRBV25-1 with TRBJ1-4; 10 bases are shared with TRBD1. With 6 bases clipped from V and 7 bases from J, the junction kept 5 bases outside the gene matches. From germline, CDR1 is MGHDK and CDR2 SYGVNS. The CDR3 is 14 amino acids. CDR3 DNA sequence: TGTGCCAGCAGGGGGACAGGGGAGGTTGAAAAACTGTTTTTT. Translating it yields CASRGTGEVEKLFF. Combining the CDR3 with reference TRBV25-1 and TRBJ1-4 gives the whole variable domain EADIYQTPRYLVIGTGKKITLECSQTMGHDKMYWYQQDPGMELHLIHYSYGVNSTEKGDLSSESTVSRIRTEHFPLTLESARPSHTSQYLCASRGTGEVEKLFFGSGTQLSVL.

This clone was observed a few times. This chain connects TRBV5-1 to TRBJ2-7; D is possibly TRBD2 (6 bases). Germline V gives CDR1 SGHRS, CDR2 YFSETQ. The CDR3 extends over 14 amino acids. V dropped 4 bases and J dropped 4 bases, with 15 bases sitting between them. CDR3 DNA sequence: TGCGCCAGCAGCGCGACTAGTAAACTATACGAGCAGTACTTC. This codes for CASSATSKLYEQYF. The whole variable domain, remainder taken from reference TRBV5-1 and TRBJ2-7, is KAGVTQTPRYLIKTRGQQVTLSCSPISGHRSVSWYQQTPGQGLQFLFEYFSETQRNKGNFPGRFSGRQFSNSRSEMNVSTLELGDSALYLCASSATSKLYEQYFGPGTRLTVT.

This clone was seen a single time. The chain uses TRBV24-1 and TRBJ1-2; 10 bases are shared with TRBD1. This CDR3 is 15 amino acids long. Unmatched junction bases numbered 7, after V lost 5 bases and J lost 5 bases. The germline CDR1 and CDR2 sequences are KGHDR and SFDVKD. This chain's CDR3 is CATSGRQGAFYGYTF. Here the CDR3 DNA reads TGTGCCACCAGTGGCCGACAGGGGGCGTTTTATGGCTACACCTTC.

This chain connects TRBV5-8 to TRBJ1-2; D call uncertain. This CDR3 has 13 amino acids. V was pared by 2 bases and J by 5 bases, with 10 bases between. Looked up from germline, CDR1 is SGHTS and CDR2 is YDEGEE. The DNA of the CDR3 is TGTGCCAGCAGCTTTGGCGGGGTTTATGGCTACACCTTC. As protein: CASSFGGVYGYTF.

The genes are TRBV19 and TRBJ1-1; 8 bases are shared with TRBD1. Germline V CDR1 and CDR2: LNHDA, SQIVND (reference sequence). After removal of 6 bases from V and 4 bases from J, the junction contained 7 bases not matched to a gene. This CDR3 has 14 residues. Written as DNA, the CDR3 is TGTGCCAGTAGCCAGACAGGGGAGGGCACTGAAGCTTTCTTT. Encoded protein: CASSQTGEGTEAFF.

The chain has TRBV7-8 and TRBJ2-7; 7 bases are a match to TRBD1. Germline V lookup: CDR1 SGHVS, CDR2 FQNEAQ. The CDR3 is 13 amino acids. The ends lost 5 bases at V and 5 bases at J; junction bases unmatched: 6. CDR3 region: CASSRRTGHEQYF. The CDR3 DNA reads TGTGCCAGCAGCCGGCGGACAGGACACGAGCAGTACTTC.

This clone was counted a few times. The chain links TRBV7-8 to TRBJ2-7, with 14 positions matching TRBD2. Germline V gene sequence: CDR1 SGHVS, CDR2 FQNEAQ. The V and J ends lost 2 bases and 5 bases, in that order; junction bases with no gene match: 11. CDR3 length: 18 amino acids. CDR3 loop: CASSLLAGTSGRGNEQYF. CDR3 nucleotide sequence: TGTGCCAGCAGCTTACTAGCCGGGACTAGCGGGAGAGGGAACGAGCAGTACTTC.

The V call is TRBV5-4, the J call TRBJ2-1, with D perhaps TRBD2 (5 bases). Germline CDR1 is SGHNT and CDR2 is YYREEE (reference sequence). The V end lost 0 bases, the J end lost 8 bases, and 12 bases lay between the germline ends. The CDR3 has 14 amino acids. CDR3 region: CASSLAGSADEQFF. Written as DNA, the CDR3 is TGTGCCAGCAGCTTGGCGGGGTCGGCGGATGAGCAGTTCTTC.

A few counts support this clone. The same CDR3 arises from other DNA sequences in this sample as well. The gene calls are TRBV18 and TRBJ2-5; D perhaps matches TRBD1 (6 bases). The CDR3 consists of 14 residues. Germline loops: CDR1 KGHSH, CDR2 LQKENI. The germline V and J ends were trimmed by 0 bases and 2 bases, with 7 bases remaining between them. The CDR3 DNA reads as TGTGCCAGCTCACCACCCGGACAGCAAGAGACCCAGTACTTC. This translates into CASSPPGQQETQYF.

In regard to this clone: One end of the junction does not line up with germline, which may come from a read error. The V gene is TRBV4-3, the J gene TRBJ2-3; 8 bases agree with TRBD2. Germline V gives CDR1 LGHNA, CDR2 YSLEER. The CDR3 is made up of 16 amino acids. The CDR3 DNA is TGCGCCCGCAGCCCCGGGGGGGGGTACCGCACAGATACGCAGTATTTT. This codes for CARSPGGGYRTDTQYF.

CDR3 nucleotide sequence: TGTGCCAGCAGCCCACCCCAGCGGGGGCCCTCTCGGAATGAGCAGTTCTTC. Translating gives CASSPPQRGPSRNEQFF. The rearrangement uses TRBV7-9 and TRBJ2-1; 8 bases match TRBD2. CDR1 and CDR2 from the germline V gene are SEHNR and FQNEAQ (reference sequence). V lost 5 bases, J lost 7 bases, and 16 bases stayed unmatched. The CDR3 is 17 amino acids.

The chain combines TRBV24-1 with TRBJ2-5; 10 nucleotides align to TRBD2. Trimming at V came to 1 base and at J to 4 bases, leaving 2 bases not matched to a gene. The CDR3 has 15 amino acids. CDR1 KGHDR and CDR2 SFDVKD come from the germline V gene. The CDR3: CATSDFSGGIETQYF. Written as DNA, the CDR3 is TGTGCCACCAGTGATTTTAGCGGGGGGATAGAGACCCAGTACTTC.